This T cell receptor beta chain emerged from a study of kidney transplant recipient with SARS-CoV-2 infection. This clonotype has ten or more counts. TCRdb reprocessed the reads via MiXCR and lists one record per CDR3 protein. The sample shows 200,000 to 300,000 distinct CDR3 sequences, around 30% of them seen only once. The CDR3 loop spans 16 amino acids. V dropped 5 bases and J dropped 4 bases, with 21 bases sitting between them. Germline V gene data show CDR1 as SGHDT and CDR2 as YYEEEE. Sequences were derived from a blood sample, sampled at baseline and on day 111 from a kidney transplant recipient. The source of this sequence is a male patient in his thirties who had COVID-19 and was a kidney transplant recipient. Part of the T cells may come from the graft donor. This chain connects TRBV5-6 to TRBJ1-2; D remains unclear. The CDR3 DNA sequence: TGTGCCAGCAGAGTGTGCAATAGTCGAAAGACCTATGGCTACACCTTC. It encodes CASRVCNSRKTYGYTF.